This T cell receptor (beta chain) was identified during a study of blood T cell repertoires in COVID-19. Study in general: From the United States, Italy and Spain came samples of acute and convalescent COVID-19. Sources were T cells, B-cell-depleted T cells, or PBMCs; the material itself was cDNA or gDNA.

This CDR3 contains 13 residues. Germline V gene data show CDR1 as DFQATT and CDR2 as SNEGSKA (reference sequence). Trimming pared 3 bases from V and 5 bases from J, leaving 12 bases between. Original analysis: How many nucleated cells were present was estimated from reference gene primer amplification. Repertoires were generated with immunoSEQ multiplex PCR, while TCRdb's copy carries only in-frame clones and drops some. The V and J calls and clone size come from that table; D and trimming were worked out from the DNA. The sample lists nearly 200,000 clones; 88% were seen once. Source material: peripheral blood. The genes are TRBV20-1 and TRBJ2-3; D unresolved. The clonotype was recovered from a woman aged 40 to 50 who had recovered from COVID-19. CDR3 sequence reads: CSASGSSGDTQYF. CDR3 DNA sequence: TGCAGTGCTAGTGGGTCCTCCGGAGATACGCAGTATTTT.